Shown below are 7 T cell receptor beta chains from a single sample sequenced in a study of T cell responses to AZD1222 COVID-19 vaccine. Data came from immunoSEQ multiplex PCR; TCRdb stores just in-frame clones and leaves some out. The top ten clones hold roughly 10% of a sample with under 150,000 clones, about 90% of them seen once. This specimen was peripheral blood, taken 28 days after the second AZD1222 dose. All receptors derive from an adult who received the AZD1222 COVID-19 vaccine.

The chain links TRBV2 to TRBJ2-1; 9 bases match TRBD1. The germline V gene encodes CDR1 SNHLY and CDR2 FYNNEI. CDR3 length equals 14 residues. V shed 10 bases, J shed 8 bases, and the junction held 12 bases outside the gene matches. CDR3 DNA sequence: TGTGCCAACAGAGAGGACAGGGGTGGCTATGAGCAGTTCTTC. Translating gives CANREDRGGYEQFF.

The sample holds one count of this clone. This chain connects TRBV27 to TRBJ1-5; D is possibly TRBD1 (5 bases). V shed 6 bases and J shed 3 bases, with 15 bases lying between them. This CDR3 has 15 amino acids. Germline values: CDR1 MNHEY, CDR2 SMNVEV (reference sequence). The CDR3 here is CASRSGTGPNQPQHF. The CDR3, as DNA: TGTGCCAGCAGATCCGGGACCGGCCCCAATCAGCCCCAGCATTTT.

Here the CDR3 reads CATSGGRDSNQPQHF. The CDR3 DNA follows: TGTGCCACCAGCGGGGGAAGGGATAGCAATCAGCCCCAGCATTTT. The chain links TRBV24-1 to TRBJ1-5; tentatively, D is TRBD1 (5 bases). CDR1 KGHDR and CDR2 SFDVKD come from the germline V gene. The V gene lost 7 bases and the J gene lost 0 bases, with 12 bases spanning the gap. The CDR3 loop spans 15 amino acids.

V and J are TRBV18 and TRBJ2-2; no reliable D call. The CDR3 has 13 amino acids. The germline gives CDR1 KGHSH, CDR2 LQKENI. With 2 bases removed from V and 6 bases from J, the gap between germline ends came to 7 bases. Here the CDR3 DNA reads TGTGCCAGCTCACCAGAGGCTCCCGGGGAGCTGTTTTTT. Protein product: CASSPEAPGELFF.

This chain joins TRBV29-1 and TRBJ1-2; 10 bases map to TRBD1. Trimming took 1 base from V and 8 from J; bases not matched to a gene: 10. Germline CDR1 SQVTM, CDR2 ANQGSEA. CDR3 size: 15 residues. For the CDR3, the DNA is TGCAGCGTTGAAGGGCCTCGGGACAGGGGTTCCGGCTACACCTTC. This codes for CSVEGPRDRGSGYTF. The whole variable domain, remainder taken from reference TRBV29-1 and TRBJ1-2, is SAVISQKPSRDICQRGTSLTIQCQVDSQVTMMFWYRQQPGQSLTLIATANQGSEATYESGFVIDKFPISRPNLTFSTLTVSNMSPEDSSIYLCSVEGPRDRGSGYTFGSGTRLTVV.

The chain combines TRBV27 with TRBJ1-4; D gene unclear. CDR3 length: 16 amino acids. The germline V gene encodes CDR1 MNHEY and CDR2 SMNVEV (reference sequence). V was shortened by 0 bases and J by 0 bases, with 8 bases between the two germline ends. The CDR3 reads CASSLSGIPTNEKLFF. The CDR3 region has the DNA TGTGCCAGCAGTTTATCCGGAATTCCAACTAATGAAAAACTGTTTTTT. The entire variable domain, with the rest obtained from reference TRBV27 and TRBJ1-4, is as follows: EAQVTQNPRYLITVTGKKLTVTCSQNMNHEYMSWYRQDPGLGLRQIYYSMNVEVTDKGDVPEGYKVSRKEKRNFPLILESPSPNQTSLYFCASSLSGIPTNEKLFFGSGTQLSVL.

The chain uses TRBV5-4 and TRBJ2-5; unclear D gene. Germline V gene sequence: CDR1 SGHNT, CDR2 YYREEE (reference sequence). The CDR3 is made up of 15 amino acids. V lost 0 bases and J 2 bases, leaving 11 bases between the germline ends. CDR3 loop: CASSLEANGQETQYF. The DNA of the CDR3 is TGTGCCAGCAGCTTGGAAGCAAACGGGCAAGAGACCCAGTACTTC.